The 9 T cell receptor delta chains below come from one sample, sequenced in a study of gamma-delta chains in newborns, infants, children. TCRdb redid clone calling on the reads using CATT. The sample has about 1,500 delta-chain clones, roughly 8% seen once. The sample comprised blood. These receptors came from a child who was a newborn, infant or young child, either healthy, febrile or measles-vaccinated (not recorded which).

Turning to this clone: A single base is all that separates this from a far larger clone, so a read error is likely. Different DNA sequences within this sample yield the same CDR3. The chain uses TRDV2 and TRDJ3, with 10 bases aligning to TRDD3. J gave up 2 bases and V 2 bases, and 2 bases lay outside the gene matches. The CDR3 is made up of 17 amino acids. Per the germline V gene, CDR1 is GEAIGNYY and CDR2 is EKD. CDR3 protein: CACDNGGYAWDTRQMFF. CDR3 sequence (DNA): TGTGCCTGTGACAACGGGGGATACGCCTGGGACACCCGACAGATGTTTTTC.

CDR3 bases: TGTGCCTGTGACACCGTCGGGGATAGCACCGATAAACTCATCTTT. It is translated as CACDTVGDSTDKLIF. V and J are TRDV2 and TRDJ1; TRDD3 matches at 7 bases. The V gene end was trimmed by 0 bases and the J gene end by 1 base; junction bases not matched to a gene: 4. Germline lookup yields CDR1 GEAIGNYY and CDR2 EKD. The CDR3 runs to 15 residues.

The rearrangement links TRDV2 to TRDJ1; TRDD3 matches at 8 bases. CDR1 GEAIGNYY and CDR2 EKD come from the germline V gene. The CDR3 consists of 14 residues. The CDR3 reads CSVLGAPYTDKLIF. The CDR3 DNA reads as TGTTCCGTACTGGGGGCCCCTTACACCGATAAACTCATCTTT.

This clone came up a few times. A much larger clone differs from this one at a single base, so this may be a read error. The J gene is TRDJ1, the V gene TRDV1; TRDD3 agrees at 10 bases. V lost 1 base and J lost 0; bases outside the gene matches: 23. The CDR3 length is 23 residues. CDR1 and CDR2 from the germline V gene are TSWWSYY and QGS. This chain's CDR3 is CALGEHYRFLGGYGCLYTDKLIF. In DNA form, the CDR3 reads TGTGCTCTTGGGGAACACTACCGATTCCTGGGGGGATACGGGTGCCTTTACACCGATAAACTCATCTTT.

A word on this clone: A read error likely explains why the TCRdb protein, taken from a much larger clone, differs from this DNA's translation at residue 11; the protein shown is translated from the DNA. The chain couples TRDV2 to TRDJ3, with 10 positions matching TRDD3. The CDR3 totals 19 residues. The V segment lost 2 bases and the J segment 2 bases; nucleotides outside the gene matches: 8. Per germline, CDR1 GEAIGNYY and CDR2 EKD. The CDR3 nucleotides read TGTGCCTGTGACAAATACTGGGGGATGAGCCCCTGGGACACCCGACAGATGTTTTTC. Its protein is CACDKYWGMSPWDTRQMFF.

With regard to this clone: The junction differs from germline at one of its ends, possibly a read error. This CDR3 is also generated by other DNA sequences in the sample. The chain couples TRDV2 to TRDJ3; 9 bases map to TRDD3. Germline assignment: CDR1 GEAIGNYY and CDR2 EKD. The CDR3 sequence is 17 residues long. Here the CDR3 reads CATWGIPSSWATRQMFF. The CDR3 nucleotides read TGTGCCACCTGGGGGATCCCAAGCTCCTGGGCCACCCGACAGATGTTTTTC.

In the case of this clone: The protein that TCRdb holds for this DNA derives from a much larger clone and differs from the translated DNA at residue 8, which likely indicates a read error; the protein shown here is translated from the DNA. The V call is TRDV1, the J call TRDJ1, with D tentatively TRDD3 (5 bases). V lost 2 bases and J 0 bases, leaving 10 bases between the germline ends. Germline loops: CDR1 TSWWSYY, CDR2 QGS. This CDR3 comprises 15 residues. CDR3 residues: CALGELLEDTDKLIF. CDR3 coding DNA: TGTGCTCTTGGGGAATTACTGGAGGACACCGATAAACTCATCTTT.

The chain links TRDV2 to TRDJ3; 11 positions agree with TRDD3. CDR1 and CDR2 (germline): GEAIGNYY, EKD. Unmatched junction bases numbered 2, after V lost 2 bases and J lost 0 bases. This CDR3 contains 18 residues. The CDR3 region has the DNA TGTGCCTGTGACAGTACTGGGGGATACTCCTGGGACACCCGACAGATGTTTTTC. Translated, it gives CACDSTGGYSWDTRQMFF.

To note about this clone: The germline gene is not matched at one end of the junction; a read error may be the cause. The CDR3: CACDTSTTGDTKYTEKLIF. In DNA form, the CDR3 reads TGTGCCTGTGACACCAGTACTACAGGGGATACGAAGTACACCGAAAAACTCATCTTT. The chain carries TRDV2 and TRDJ1; 9 nucleotides match TRDD3. CDR1 GEAIGNYY and CDR2 EKD come from the germline V gene. The CDR3 covers 19 residues.